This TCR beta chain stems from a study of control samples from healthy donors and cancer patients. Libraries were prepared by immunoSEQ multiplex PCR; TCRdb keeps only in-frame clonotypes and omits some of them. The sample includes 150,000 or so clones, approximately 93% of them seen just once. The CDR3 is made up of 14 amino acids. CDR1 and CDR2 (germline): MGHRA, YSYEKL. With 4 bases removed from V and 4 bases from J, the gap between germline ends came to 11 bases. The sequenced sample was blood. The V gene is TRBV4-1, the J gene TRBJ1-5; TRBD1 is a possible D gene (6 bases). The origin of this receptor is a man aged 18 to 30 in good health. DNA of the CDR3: TGCGCCAGCAGCCTTTTACAGGGTAATCAGCCCCAGCATTTT. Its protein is CASSLLQGNQPQHF.